Listed here are 8 T cell receptor beta chains from one sample, sequenced in a study of blood T cell repertoires in COVID-19. Generated by immunoSEQ multiplex PCR, the TCRdb table keeps only in-frame clones and is missing some. Of 100,000 to 120,000 clones listed, about 80% were seen once; the top ten hold around 4%. Material: peripheral blood. Receptors were obtained from a woman aged 80 or older with acute or convalescent COVID-19.

The chain employs TRBV12-3 or TRBV12-4 and TRBJ2-3, with D perhaps matching TRBD2 (5 bases). V lost 6 bases, J lost 10 bases, and 11 bases lay in between. CDR3 length equals 11 residues. Written as DNA, the CDR3 is TGTGCCAGCAGCCAGGAGAGGGCGCAGTATTTT. Its protein product is CASSQERAQYF.

This chain's CDR3 is CASSFGGTTNEKLFF. CDR3 nucleotides: TGTGCCAGCAGTTTTGGCGGGACAACTAATGAAAAACTGTTTTTT. V is TRBV27 and J is TRBJ1-4; D is unresolved. The V and J ends lost 3 bases and 0 bases respectively, with 8 bases between them. Germline values: CDR1 MNHEY, CDR2 SMNVEV (reference sequence). CDR3 length equals 15 residues.

The chain carries TRBV9 and TRBJ2-2, with D tentatively TRBD2 (5 bases). Trimming took off 1 base at V and 6 bases at J, with 16 bases between the two ends. There are 16 residues in the CDR3. CDR1 SGDLS and CDR2 YYNGEE come from the germline V gene. CDR3 amino acids: CASSVTSSQQSGELFF. DNA of the CDR3: TGTGCCAGCAGCGTAACTAGTTCTCAACAGTCCGGGGAGCTGTTTTTT.

This chain joins TRBV9 and TRBJ2-3, with 10 bases identical to TRBD2. Per the germline V gene, CDR1 is SGDLS and CDR2 is YYNGEE. The CDR3 is made up of 14 amino acids. The V segment lost 3 bases and the J segment 4 bases; nucleotides outside the gene matches: 2. The CDR3 nucleotides are TGTGCCAGCAGCGAGCGGGGGGGTGCAGATACGCAGTATTTT. Translation gives CASSERGGADTQYF.

The V call is TRBV12-5, the J call TRBJ1-3, with 11 positions matching TRBD1. V gave up 5 bases and J gave up 2 bases; unmatched junction bases: 8. Germline V gene sequence: CDR1 LGHNT, CDR2 FRNRAP. There are 17 residues in the CDR3. The CDR3 protein is CASGAVGTGGAGNTIYF. For the CDR3, the DNA is TGTGCTAGTGGTGCAGTCGGGACAGGGGGAGCTGGAAACACCATATATTTT.

This clone was seen just once. Other DNA sequences in this sample translate to the same CDR3. This sequence joins TRBV5-1 and TRBJ2-7; D call uncertain. The CDR3 covers 14 residues. The germline gives CDR1 SGHRS, CDR2 YFSETQ. Trimming shortened V by 0 bases and J by 4 bases, and 11 bases separated the two germline ends. CDR3: CASSLAGGVYEQYF. CDR3 in DNA: TGCGCCAGCAGCTTGGCCGGCGGAGTTTACGAGCAGTACTTC.

This chain connects TRBV27 to TRBJ2-5; D is unclear. CDR3 length equals 13 residues. The germline gives CDR1 MNHEY, CDR2 SMNVEV (reference sequence). The V end lost 3 bases, the J end lost 5 bases, and 10 bases lay between the germline ends. The CDR3 loop reads CASSFLQEETQYF. CDR3 nucleotide sequence: TGTGCCAGCAGTTTTCTCCAAGAGGAGACCCAGTACTTC.

The rearrangement joins TRBV7-2 to TRBJ1-5; D perhaps matches TRBD1 (6 bases). Looked up from germline, CDR1 is SGHTA and CDR2 is FQGNSA. The CDR3 sequence is 17 residues long. The V end lost 0 bases, the J end lost 2 bases, and 14 bases lay between the germline ends. CDR3 nucleotides: TGTGCCAGCAGCTTAGCGGGGGGGCTGCCCGGCAATCAGCCCCAGCATTTT. Amino acid sequence: CASSLAGGLPGNQPQHF.